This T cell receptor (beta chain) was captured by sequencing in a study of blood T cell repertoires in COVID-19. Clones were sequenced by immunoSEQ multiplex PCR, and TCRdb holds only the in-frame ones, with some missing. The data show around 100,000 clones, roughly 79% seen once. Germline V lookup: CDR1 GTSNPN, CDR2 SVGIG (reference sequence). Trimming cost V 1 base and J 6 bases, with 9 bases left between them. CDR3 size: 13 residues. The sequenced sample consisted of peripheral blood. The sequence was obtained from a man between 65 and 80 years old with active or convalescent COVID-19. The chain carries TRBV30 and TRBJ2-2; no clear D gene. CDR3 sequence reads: CAWSGLESGELFF. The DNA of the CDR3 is TGTGCCTGGAGTGGGTTAGAGTCCGGGGAGCTGTTTTTT.